Below are 5 T cell receptor beta chains sequenced from a single sample in a study of blood T cell repertoires in COVID-19. Method: immunoSEQ multiplex PCR; TCRdb's copy keeps in-frame clones and lacks some. The sample consists of roughly 180,000 clones, roughly 86% of them appearing once. The specimen sequenced was peripheral blood. The receptor source for this set is a man aged 35 to 55 who had recovered from COVID-19.

The chain is built from TRBV7-2 and TRBJ1-4, with D possibly being TRBD1 (6 bases). This CDR3 is built from 15 residues. The ends were cut back, 6 bases at V and 7 bases at J, with 18 bases in the middle. Germline CDR1 is SGHTA and CDR2 is FQGNSA. The CDR3 nucleotides read TGTGCCAGCAGTCCAACAGGGATGTTGGGTGAAAAACTGTTTTTT. Its translation is CASSPTGMLGEKLFF.

The gene calls are TRBV28 and TRBJ2-3; possible D gene TRBD2, 6 bases. The V gene lost 8 bases and the J gene lost 2 bases, with 17 bases spanning the gap. The CDR3 extends over 15 amino acids. The germline V gene has CDR1 MDHEN and CDR2 SYDVKM. The CDR3 nucleotides are TGTGCCAGCCTTCCGGGGAGGACCTACACAGATACGCAGTATTTT. Translated: CASLPGRTYTDTQYF.

This clone came up a few times. One end of the junction varies from germline; a read error may be responsible. The chain has TRBV3-1 (or the pseudogene TRBV3-2) and TRBJ2-7; 7 nucleotides line up with TRBD2. Germline V gene sequence: CDR1 LGHDT, CDR2 YNNKEL (reference sequence). The CDR3 is made up of 15 amino acids. The CDR3 here is CASSHRGGKAEKYLF. The CDR3 region has the DNA TGTGCCAGCAGCCATCGCGGGGGTAAGGCTGAGAAGTATCTATTC.

In its sample, this clone was seen many times. This chain uses TRBV5-1 with TRBJ2-7; TRBD1 agrees at 8 bases. J lost 6 bases, V lost 4 bases, and 9 bases had no gene match. CDR1 is SGHRS and CDR2 is YFSETQ in the germline V gene. This CDR3 contains 14 residues. CDR3 region: CASSGSGQGGEQYF. The CDR3 nucleotides read TGCGCCAGCAGCGGCTCAGGACAGGGAGGCGAGCAGTACTTC.

The J gene is TRBJ2-7, the V gene TRBV4-1; D ambiguous. From germline, CDR1 is MGHRA and CDR2 YSYEKL. Trimming stripped 0 bases from V and 3 bases from J, with 12 bases between. This CDR3 has 15 residues. The CDR3 spells CASSQDTRLDYEQYF. The CDR3 nucleotides read TGCGCCAGCAGCCAAGATACCAGACTTGACTACGAGCAGTACTTC.